This is a list of T cell receptor beta chains from one sample in a study of shared clonotypes between healthy human individuals. TCRdb keeps only in-frame clones here, not all; method: immunoSEQ multiplex PCR. The data hold hundreds of thousands of clones, with 95% to 96% observed a single time. Sequenced sample: naive CD8+ T cells sorted from blood. Receptor source: a woman in her twenties or thirties in good health. Both conserved end residues are part of each CDR3. The D gene is left open where the match is weak. Size is omitted from some rows. Given values are once, few, many or a class for expanded clones.

CDR3 DNA | CDR3 protein | J gene | V gene | clone size | D gene
TGCAGCGTTGGACTAGCGGGAGTCAATGAGCAGTTCTTC | CSVGLAGVNEQFF | TRBJ2-1 | TRBV29-1 | . | TRBD2
TGTGCCAGCAGTTTTACAGGGGGCTCCGGGGAGCTGTTTTTT | CASSFTGGSGELFF | TRBJ2-2 | TRBV28 | . | TRBD1
TGTGCCAGCAGCTTGGCGGGAGACCACCAAGAGACCCAGTACTTC | CASSLAGDHQETQYF | TRBJ2-5 | TRBV11-2 | . | TRBD2
TGTGCCAGCAGAATCCCCGGGCCTCCCTACGAGCAGTACTTC | CASRIPGPPYEQYF | TRBJ2-7 | TRBV7-2 | . | .
TGTGCCAGCAGCTTATCGGCAGGGAATTATGGCTACACCTTC | CASSLSAGNYGYTF | TRBJ1-2 | TRBV13 | once | .
TGTGCCAGCACGACAGGGACGGTCGGCTACACCTTC | CASTTGTVGYTF | TRBJ1-2 | TRBV5-6 | . | TRBD1
TGTGCCAGCAATTCCAGGGTGCGCGAGCAGTACTTC | CASNSRVREQYF | TRBJ2-7 | TRBV6-1 | . | .
TGTGCCAGCAGTGAAGCCGTGTTCGGGGTTGAGCAGTACTTC | CASSEAVFGVEQYF | TRBJ2-7 | TRBV6-1 | . | .
TGTGCCAGCAGTTTACCCGGGACAGGGAACTACGAGCAGTACTTC | CASSLPGTGNYEQYF | TRBJ2-7 | TRBV27 | . | TRBD1
TGCGCCAGCAGCTTGGATCGAGGGGGGAAGTACGAGCAGTACTTC | CASSLDRGGKYEQYF | TRBJ2-7 | TRBV5-1 | . | .
TGTGCCAGCAGTCCCCCCCGAGGGGCTACCTACGAGCAGTACTTC | CASSPPRGATYEQYF | TRBJ2-7 | TRBV28 | . | .
TGTGCCAGCAGTGACGGGACAGGATCCTACGAGCAGTACTTC | CASSDGTGSYEQYF | TRBJ2-7 | TRBV2 | . | TRBD1
TGTGCTAGTGGTAACGACAGGGGTGTTGCAGATACGCAGTATTTT | CASGNDRGVADTQYF | TRBJ2-3 | TRBV12-5 | . | TRBD1
TGTGCCAGCACCCCGGGGCCGGGACAGGGGGCGCAAGGCTATGGCTACACCTTC | CASTPGPGQGAQGYGYTF | TRBJ1-2 | TRBV7-9 | . | TRBD1
TGTGCCAGCAGGACAGGGAACGGGGAAAAACTGTTTTTT | CASRTGNGEKLFF | TRBJ1-4 | TRBV27 | . | TRBD1
TGTGCCAGCAGCCCTGGACACAGCTACGAGCAGTACTTC | CASSPGHSYEQYF | TRBJ2-7 | TRBV11-3 | . | .
TGTGCCAGTATTGAAAATGGAGCTCCCGGCTTATATTTT | CASIENGAPGLYF | TRBJ1-3 | TRBV19 | . | .
TGTGCCAGCAGTTTTGCTAGCACAGATACGCAGTATTTT | CASSFASTDTQYF | TRBJ2-3 | TRBV27 | . | .
TGTGCCAGCACCCTCCTAGCGGGAGCCTCCTACAATGAGCAGTTCTTC | CASTLLAGASYNEQFF | TRBJ2-1 | TRBV27 | . | TRBD2
TGTGCCAGCAGCCTCCCGAAAGGGGTACGGTCCGGGCTTGAGCAGTTCTTC | CASSLPKGVRSGLEQFF | TRBJ2-1 | TRBV7-9 | . | .
TGTGCCAGCAGCGGCATCTCGAGCTCTAGCTCCTACAATGAGCAGTTCTTC | CASSGISSSSSYNEQFF | TRBJ2-1 | TRBV5-4 | . | .
TGTGCCAGCAGCTCCCGGGGGGAGACCCAGTACTTC | CASSSRGETQYF | TRBJ2-5 | TRBV7-9 | . | .
TGCGCCAGCAGCCTCAGACTAGCAGGCCAAGAGACCCAGTACTTC | CASSLRLAGQETQYF | TRBJ2-5 | TRBV4-1 | . | TRBD2
TGTGCCAGCAGCTTCAGAGGTGGGACGAGCACAGATACGCAGTATTTT | CASSFRGGTSTDTQYF | TRBJ2-3 | TRBV9 | . | .
TGCGCCAGCAGGGGCCTCGGCACAGATACGCAGTATTTT | CASRGLGTDTQYF | TRBJ2-3 | TRBV4-1 | . | .
TGTGCCAGCAGACCCCAGACTAGCGGGAGCACAGATACGCAGTATTTT | CASRPQTSGSTDTQYF | TRBJ2-3 | TRBV6-6 | . | TRBD2
TGTGCCAGCAGCGCCTATGAGGGGGATAACTATGGCTACACCTTC | CASSAYEGDNYGYTF | TRBJ1-2 | TRBV13 | . | .
TGCGCCAGCACCCGGGACAACTACGAGCAGTACTTC | CASTRDNYEQYF | TRBJ2-7 | TRBV10-2 | . | .
TGTGCCAGCAGAATGACTAGCGGGACCTACGAGCAGTACTTC | CASRMTSGTYEQYF | TRBJ2-7 | TRBV28 | . | TRBD2
TGTGCCAGCAGTTCGGCCATTGACAGGCTTGAAGCTTTCTTT | CASSSAIDRLEAFF | TRBJ1-1 | TRBV28 | once | .
TGTGCCAGCAGTTTTCCGGCAGGGGGGGCCTACGAGCAGTACTTC | CASSFPAGGAYEQYF | TRBJ2-7 | TRBV28 | . | .
TGTGCCAGCAGTTTAGTCTCTGGGGCCAACGTCCTGACTTTC | CASSLVSGANVLTF | TRBJ2-6 | TRBV27 | . | .
TGTGCCAGCAGTTTTAGGACCGACGCAGATACGCAGTATTTT | CASSFRTDADTQYF | TRBJ2-3 | TRBV28 | . | .
TGTGCCAGTGGGAGACTAGCGGGAGGGGATACGCAGTATTTT | CASGRLAGGDTQYF | TRBJ2-3 | TRBV19 | . | TRBD2
TGCAGCCCGGTGGAGGGTGGCTACACCTTC | CSPVEGGYTF | TRBJ1-2 | TRBV20-1 | few | .
TGTGCCAGCAGCCCAGGGCTAGCGGGATTTGGCGAGCAGTACTTC | CASSPGLAGFGEQYF | TRBJ2-7 | TRBV7-6 | . | TRBD2
TGTGCCAGCAGCGTAGGAGAGGCTTTGATGGAGCAGTACTTC | CASSVGEALMEQYF | TRBJ2-7 | TRBV9 | . | .
TGTGCCAGCAGCCAAGATCTGCCAGGACAGAGGAACACCGGGGAGCTGTTTTTT | CASSQDLPGQRNTGELFF | TRBJ2-2 | TRBV14 | . | .
TGTGCCAGCAGCAACCCGGGACAGCGTCCCTACGAGCAGTACTTC | CASSNPGQRPYEQYF | TRBJ2-7 | TRBV7-9 | . | TRBD1
TGCGCCAGCAGCCAGATAACGGGACGGTGGAACACTGAAGCTTTCTTT | CASSQITGRWNTEAFF | TRBJ1-1 | TRBV4-1 | once | .
TGTGCCAGCAGCTTGAAGGGCTACGAGCAGTACTTC | CASSLKGYEQYF | TRBJ2-7 | TRBV5-6 | . | .
TGTGCCAGCAGCCTCCGGGAGTACGAGCAGTACTTC | CASSLREYEQYF | TRBJ2-7 | TRBV14 | once | .
TGTGCCAGCCTACAGGGAGTTGACACTGAAGCTTTCTTT | CASLQGVDTEAFF | TRBJ1-1 | TRBV2 | . | .
TGTGCCAGCAGTTCGACCCCTTCAGGGAGCGGCGAGCAGTACTTC | CASSSTPSGSGEQYF | TRBJ2-7 | TRBV27 | . | .
TGCGCCAGCAGCCAAGTGTTTCAGGGTAGCCACTATGGCTACACCTTC | CASSQVFQGSHYGYTF | TRBJ1-2 | TRBV4-1 | . | .
TGTGCCAGCAGTTTTCACAGGGATGGCTACACCTTC | CASSFHRDGYTF | TRBJ1-2 | TRBV28 | . | .
TGTGCCAGCAGCTTAGCGTTTGCGGTTTTCAGCCGGGGTATTGGTGGGCACTATGGCTACACCTTC | CASSLAFAVFSRGIGGHYGYTF | TRBJ1-2 | TRBV7-8 | once | .
TGTGCCAGCAGAGCGACAGGGTGGGAGCCCCAGCATTTT | CASRATGWEPQHF | TRBJ1-5 | TRBV6-6 | . | TRBD1
TGTGCCAGCAGCCAAGACCGTCTTCGGGGGGCTAAAGGGGATACGCAGTATTTT | CASSQDRLRGAKGDTQYF | TRBJ2-3 | TRBV4-2 | . | .